Following are 25 T cell receptor beta chains from one sample sequenced in a study of OX40 agonist ivuxolimab in advanced cancers. Profiling relied on immunoSEQ multiplex PCR, and the TCRdb table lists in-frame clones only, not all of them. The sample holds about 98,000 clones; around nine tenths are singletons and the top ten take roughly 0.52%. The source was CD4+ or CD8+ T cells sorted from blood, collected in a trial of the OX40 agonist ivuxolimab. These receptors were taken from an adult with an advanced solid tumor such as melanoma, head and neck, liver or kidney cancer.

The chain employs TRBV5-6 and TRBJ1-1; D perhaps matches TRBD1 (6 bases). The CDR3 contains 17 residues. Germline V lookup: CDR1 SGHDT, CDR2 YYEEEE. Deletions cut 0 bases from V and 3 bases from J, with 18 bases between. The CDR3 spells CASSLGPQGRLDTEAFF. The CDR3 bases are TGTGCCAGCAGCTTGGGGCCACAGGGTAGGTTGGACACTGAAGCTTTCTTT.

This clone has a single count. The rearrangement uses TRBV27 and TRBJ2-7; TRBD2 matches 7 bases. The germline V gene encodes CDR1 MNHEY and CDR2 SMNVEV (reference sequence). CDR3 length: 15 amino acids. V dropped 3 bases and J dropped 1; count of bases not matched to a gene: 6. The CDR3 spells CASSLGGGGSYEQYF. The DNA for the CDR3 is TGTGCCAGCAGTTTGGGGGGGGGAGGGTCCTACGAGCAGTACTTC.

This chain joins TRBV18 and TRBJ2-2; 9 positions match TRBD1. Germline CDR1 is KGHSH and CDR2 is LQKENI. V lost 7 bases to trimming and J lost 7 bases; unmatched junction nucleotides: 10. The CDR3 is made up of 15 amino acids. The CDR3 region has the DNA TGTGCCAGCTACGAACAGGGGGCTTTCGGCGGGGAGCTGTTTTTT. As protein: CASYEQGAFGGELFF.

V and J are TRBV5-1 and TRBJ2-2; the match to TRBD1 covers 7 bases. Germline V gives CDR1 SGHRS, CDR2 YFSETQ. The CDR3 loop spans 16 amino acids. The J segment lost 1 base and the V segment lost 6 bases, leaving 9 bases of the junction unmatched. CDR3 protein: CASKKGGPLNTGELFF. As DNA, the CDR3 is TGCGCCAGCAAGAAAGGGGGCCCTCTGAACACCGGGGAGCTGTTTTTT.

This chain links TRBV7-2 with TRBJ2-1, with D perhaps matching TRBD1 (6 bases). Germline-derived CDR1 and CDR2 are SGHTA and FQGNSA. The CDR3 contains 15 residues. Between the trimmed V and J ends, which lost 7 bases and 3 bases, there was a span of 16 bases. The CDR3 reads CASTRDINSYNEQFF. As DNA, the CDR3 is TGTGCCAGCACCCGGGACATAAACAGCTACAATGAGCAGTTCTTC.

V is TRBV5-6 and J is TRBJ1-2; 10 positions agree with TRBD1. V shed 2 bases and J 7 bases; nucleotides not matched to a gene: 8. There are 15 residues in the CDR3. Germline values: CDR1 SGHDT, CDR2 YYEEEE. The CDR3 protein is CASSFLGTGDGGYTF. The CDR3 DNA is TGTGCCAGCAGCTTTCTAGGGACAGGGGATGGTGGCTACACCTTC.

CDR3 region: CASRTTGDFSYEQYF. CDR3 coding DNA: TGTGCCAGCAGGACGACAGGGGATTTTTCCTACGAGCAGTACTTC. The chain joins TRBV21-1 to TRBJ2-7; the table's D call of TRBD1 was not tested on the DNA. TRBV21-1 is classified as a pseudogene. The CDR3 has 15 residues.

This rearrangement joins TRBV19 to TRBJ1-2; no reliable D call. The germline V and J ends were trimmed by 3 bases and 4 bases, with 12 bases remaining between them. The CDR3 consists of 14 residues. CDR1 is LNHDA, CDR2 SQIVND, per germline (reference sequence). The CDR3 DNA follows: TGTGCCAGTAGTATTTTCCCACCGAGCTATGGCTACACCTTC. Its protein is CASSIFPPSYGYTF.

This clone has only a few counts. The CDR3 does not end in the conserved phenylalanine or tryptophan, so this is likely a read error. The rearrangement uses TRBV2 and TRBJ1-6; D not resolved. The CDR3 extends over 13 amino acids. The germline gives CDR1 SNHLY, CDR2 FYNNEI. Trimming shortened V by 4 bases and J by 11 bases, and 12 bases separated the two germline ends. The CDR3 DNA follows: TGTGCCAGCAGTGTTGGTGAGGGAACACCCCTCCACCTT. Translated, it gives CASSVGEGTPLHL.

The chain recombines TRBV6-5 with TRBJ2-7; 7 bases map to TRBD2. Germline CDR1 MNHEY, CDR2 SVGAGI. CDR3 size: 14 residues. Unmatched junction bases numbered 10, after V lost 8 bases and J lost 3 bases. The CDR3 reads CASGYSGGNYEQYF. CDR3 coding DNA: TGTGCCAGCGGGTATTCGGGGGGAAACTACGAGCAGTACTTC.

The gene calls are TRBV5-1 and TRBJ2-1; D might be TRBD1 or TRBD2, each matching 6 bases. There are 16 residues in the CDR3. The germline gives CDR1 SGHRS, CDR2 YFSETQ. V dropped 0 bases and J dropped 7 bases, with 17 bases sitting between them. The CDR3 sequence is CASSLAGGPRVNEQFF. CDR3 nucleotides: TGCGCCAGCAGCTTGGCTGGGGGGCCACGAGTGAATGAGCAGTTCTTC.

This chain joins TRBV6-6 and TRBJ1-2, with no clear D. This CDR3 is 15 amino acids long. The V end was cut by 0 bases, the J end by 3 bases, with 11 bases between. Germline values: CDR1 MNHNY, CDR2 SVGAGI (reference sequence). CDR3 bases: TGTGCCAGCAGTTACTCGATACGGGGAGACTATGGCTACACCTTC. Translating it yields CASSYSIRGDYGYTF.

The chain has TRBV19 and TRBJ1-4; TRBD1 agrees at 7 bases. The V and J ends lost 7 bases and 8 bases, in that order; junction bases with no gene match: 7. Germline CDR1 LNHDA, CDR2 SQIVND (reference sequence). This CDR3 has 13 amino acids. CDR3 nucleotides: TGTGCCAGTACCGACAGGGTGAACGAAAAACTGTTTTTT. Translation gives CASTDRVNEKLFF.

A few counts support this clone. The chain carries TRBV11-2 and TRBJ1-4; D may be TRBD1 (5 bases). This CDR3 is 13 amino acids long. The V and J ends lost 3 bases and 8 bases respectively, with 10 bases between them. Germline CDR1 is SGHAT and CDR2 is FQNNGV. The DNA of the CDR3 is TGTGCCAGCAGCTTGTCCCGACAGGAAAAACTGTTTTTT. Protein: CASSLSRQEKLFF.

This chain joins TRBV10-3 and TRBJ2-7; TRBD1 matches 8 bases. The germline V gene encodes CDR1 ENHRY and CDR2 SYGVKD. V gave up 6 bases and J gave up 0 bases; unmatched junction bases: 7. This CDR3 contains 15 residues. CDR3 residues: CAIRPGTGSSYEQYF. The CDR3 nucleotides are TGTGCCATCAGACCCGGGACAGGCAGCTCCTACGAGCAGTACTTC.

The V gene is TRBV18, the J gene TRBJ2-3; D unclear. The V gene lost 2 bases and the J gene lost 5 bases, with 2 bases spanning the gap. CDR3 length: 11 amino acids. The germline V gene encodes CDR1 KGHSH and CDR2 LQKENI. CDR3 nucleotides: TGTGCCAGCTCACCAGGAGATACGCAGTATTTT. This translates into CASSPGDTQYF.

The chain is built from TRBV19 and TRBJ1-1; D gene uncertain. CDR3 length: 12 residues. Germline V gene lookup returns CDR1 LNHDA and CDR2 SQIVND (reference sequence). Trimming took off 1 base at V and 1 base at J, with 1 base between the two ends. For the CDR3, the DNA is TGTGCCAGTAGTATAGGGAACACTGAAGCTTTCTTT. Amino acid sequence: CASSIGNTEAFF.

This chain links TRBV14 with TRBJ2-5; 8 bases line up with TRBD1. J was trimmed by 2 bases and V by 3 bases; bases with no gene match: 2. This CDR3 contains 14 residues. Germline values: CDR1 SGHDN, CDR2 FVKESK. The CDR3: CASSQGQAQETQYF. The CDR3 DNA follows: TGTGCCAGCAGCCAGGGACAGGCACAAGAGACCCAGTACTTC.

The chain combines TRBV2 with TRBJ2-5, with D possibly TRBD2 on 5 matching bases. The CDR3 length is 16 residues. Per germline, CDR1 SNHLY and CDR2 FYNNEI. The V gene lost 2 bases and the J gene lost 6 bases, with 19 bases spanning the gap. As DNA, the CDR3 is TGTGCCAGCAGTGAAAGGTTACTAGTTGTCAGGAAGACCCAGTACTTC. This gives the protein CASSERLLVVRKTQYF.

The rearrangement joins TRBV5-1 to TRBJ2-7, with 7 bases lining up with TRBD2. CDR1 and CDR2 (germline): SGHRS, YFSETQ. V was pared by 1 base and J by 3 bases, with 4 bases of the junction left unmatched. CDR3 length: 14 residues. CDR3 sequence reads: CASSLIRGDYEQYF. DNA of the CDR3: TGCGCCAGCAGCTTGATTCGGGGGGACTACGAGCAGTACTTC. Supplemented by reference TRBV5-1 and TRBJ2-7, the full variable domain reads KAGVTQTPRYLIKTRGQQVTLSCSPISGHRSVSWYQQTPGQGLQFLFEYFSETQRNKGNFPGRFSGRQFSNSRSEMNVSTLELGDSALYLCASSLIRGDYEQYFGPGTRLTVT.

The genes are TRBV6-5 and TRBJ1-2, with D tentatively TRBD1 (5 bases). Germline CDR1 and CDR2: MNHEY and SVGAGI. The CDR3 has 13 residues. Trimming pared 6 bases from V and 8 bases from J, leaving 16 bases between. CDR3 sequence (DNA): TGTGCCAGCAGAACCGACAGACTTGAGGGCTACACCTTC. Protein: CASRTDRLEGYTF.

V is TRBV19 and J is TRBJ1-2, with D unresolved. Per the germline V gene, CDR1 is LNHDA and CDR2 is SQIVND (reference sequence). V was clipped by 7 bases and J by 5 bases, with 14 bases between them. CDR3 length equals 13 residues. CDR3 DNA sequence: TGTGCCAGTACAGATCCAACCCAGTATGGCTACACCTTC. It is translated as CASTDPTQYGYTF.

The gene calls are TRBV4-3 and TRBJ1-2; D ambiguous. Between the trimmed V and J ends, which lost 3 bases and 0 bases, there was a span of 14 bases. Per the germline V gene, CDR1 is LGHNA and CDR2 is YSLEER. The length of the CDR3 is 16 residues. The CDR3 loop reads CASSQGLEGANYGYTF. The CDR3 bases are TGCGCCAGCAGCCAGGGCCTGGAAGGAGCTAACTATGGCTACACCTTC.

This clone appeared a few times. This chain joins TRBV5-4 and TRBJ2-1, with TRBD2 matching 16 bases. Germline lookup yields CDR1 SGHNT and CDR2 YYREEE (reference sequence). The length of the CDR3 is 19 residues. Losses at the gene ends were 4 bases for V and 1 base for J; bases not matched to a gene: 8. The CDR3 DNA sequence: TGTGCCAGCAGCCCACGGGGACTAGCGGGGGGGCGATCCTACAATGAGCAGTTCTTC. Its protein is CASSPRGLAGGRSYNEQFF.

This chain's CDR3 is CATGGLEETQYF. As DNA, the CDR3 is TGTGCCACAGGGGGACTAGAAGAGACCCAGTACTTC. The chain links TRBV28 to TRBJ2-5; possibly TRBD2 for D (8 bases). Germline lookup yields CDR1 MDHEN and CDR2 SYDVKM. CDR3 length: 12 residues. V shed 10 bases and J shed 3 bases, with 12 bases lying between them.